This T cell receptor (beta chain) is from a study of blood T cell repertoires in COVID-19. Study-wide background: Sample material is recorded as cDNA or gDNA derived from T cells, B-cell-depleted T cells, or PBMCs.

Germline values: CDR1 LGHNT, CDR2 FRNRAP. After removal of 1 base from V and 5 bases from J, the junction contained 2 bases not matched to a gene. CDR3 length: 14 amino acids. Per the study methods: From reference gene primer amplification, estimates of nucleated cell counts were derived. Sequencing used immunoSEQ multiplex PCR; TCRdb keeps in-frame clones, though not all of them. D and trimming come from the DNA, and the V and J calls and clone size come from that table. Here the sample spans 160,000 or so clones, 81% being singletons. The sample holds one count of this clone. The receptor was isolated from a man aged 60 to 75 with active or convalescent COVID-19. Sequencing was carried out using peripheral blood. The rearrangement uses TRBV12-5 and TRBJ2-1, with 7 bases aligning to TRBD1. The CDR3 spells CASGLGQGDNEQFF. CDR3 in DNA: TGTGCTAGTGGTTTGGGGCAGGGGGACAATGAGCAGTTCTTC.